A single sample is the source of the 25 T cell receptor beta chains below, sequenced in a study of cytomegalovirus exposure and HLA in healthy donors. Primers included in the PCR were 60 Vbeta and 13 Jbeta primers. TCRdb's table, derived via immunoSEQ multiplex PCR, lists solely in-frame clones and lacks some. The repertoire has some 170,000 clones, 76% of them found once; the top ten carry approximately 1.3%. Sequenced: PBMCs. The source of these receptors is a man aged 60 to 75 in good health and CMV-seronegative.

The genes are TRBV4-1 and TRBJ1-4, with TRBD1 matching over 11 bases. Germline CDR1 MGHRA, CDR2 YSYEKL. Germline trimming cut 1 base from V and 10 bases from J; bases unmatched to any gene: 8. The CDR3 covers 16 residues. The CDR3 nucleotides are TGCGCCAGCAGCCAAGGGACAGGGGGCGAAGGGGTAAAACTGTTTTTT. It codes for CASSQGTGGEGVKLFF.

The sample holds a few counts of this clone. The CDR3 spells CASSFWPRINYGYTF. The CDR3 DNA sequence: TGTGCCAGCAGCTTCTGGCCCCGCATCAACTATGGCTACACCTTC. V usage is TRBV5-6 and J usage is TRBJ1-2; D is undetermined. V lost 2 bases to trimming and J lost 2 bases, with 13 bases between them. The germline V gene encodes CDR1 SGHDT and CDR2 YYEEEE. The CDR3 totals 15 residues.

This clone was picked up one time. At the DNA level, this CDR3 is encoded by other sequences in the same sample as well. The V call is TRBV29-1, the J call TRBJ1-1, with D possibly matching TRBD1 (6 bases). This CDR3 region has 13 residues. V lost 3 bases and J lost 1, with 9 bases in between. Germline V gene data show CDR1 as SQVTM and CDR2 as ANQGSEA. CDR3 bases: TGCAGCGTTGAGAGGACAGCGAACACTGAAGCTTTCTTT. It codes for CSVERTANTEAFF.

The chain is built from TRBV7-2 and TRBJ2-5; D is possibly TRBD2 (6 bases). The CDR3 has 14 amino acids. From germline, CDR1 is SGHTA and CDR2 FQGNSA. Trimming shortened V by 3 bases and J by 4 bases, and 12 bases separated the two germline ends. The CDR3 DNA is TGTGCCAGCAGCTTGGGGGGATGGGCAGAGACCCAGTACTTC. This codes for CASSLGGWAETQYF.

The V and J genes are TRBV28 and TRBJ1-3; perhaps TRBD1 as D (5 bases). Germline V gene sequence: CDR1 MDHEN, CDR2 SYDVKM. Trimming pared 2 bases from V and 4 bases from J, leaving 12 bases between. CDR3 length: 15 residues. As DNA, the CDR3 is TGTGCCAGCAGTTTAGCGGCCAGGGTCGGAAACACCATATATTTT. Its translation is CASSLAARVGNTIYF. The full variable domain, in which reference TRBV28 and TRBJ1-3 provide the parts outside the CDR3, is DVKVTQSSRYLVKRTGEKVFLECVQDMDHENMFWYRQDPGLGLRLIYFSYDVKMKEKGDIPEGYSVSREKKERFSLILESASTNQTSMYLCASSLAARVGNTIYFGEGSWLTVV.

The chain employs TRBV5-1 and TRBJ2-3; D call uncertain. In germline, CDR1 is SGHRS, CDR2 YFSETQ. The CDR3 is 14 residues long. V lost 0 bases and J lost 4, with 9 bases in between. The chain's CDR3 is CASSLVSGPDTQYF. CDR3 in DNA: TGCGCCAGCAGCTTGGTGTCAGGTCCAGATACGCAGTATTTT. The full variable domain, with the rest looked up from reference TRBV5-1 and TRBJ2-3, is KAGVTQTPRYLIKTRGQQVTLSCSPISGHRSVSWYQQTPGQGLQFLFEYFSETQRNKGNFPGRFSGRQFSNSRSEMNVSTLELGDSALYLCASSLVSGPDTQYFGPGTRLTVL.

This chain joins TRBV29-1 and TRBJ1-4; possible D gene TRBD1, 5 bases. The germline V gene encodes CDR1 SQVTM and CDR2 ANQGSEA. Trimming took off 7 bases at V and 8 bases at J, with 20 bases between the two ends. This CDR3 has 14 amino acids. The CDR3 loop reads CSARVGGGEEKLFF. In DNA, the CDR3 is TGCAGCGCCCGAGTCGGTGGGGGGGAGGAAAAACTGTTTTTT.

The chain carries TRBV10-3 and TRBJ2-5; weak D call: TRBD1 (5 bases). Judging by the DNA end, TRBJ2-7 fits better; the J call may be wrong. Germline V gene lookup returns CDR1 ENHRY and CDR2 SYGVKD. The CDR3 contains 16 residues. CDR3 loop: CAISETDSTTSYEQYF. CDR3 nucleotides: TGTGCCATCAGTGAGACCGACAGTACCACCTCCTACGAGCAGTACTTC.

The rearrangement joins TRBV19 to TRBJ1-1, with D hard to call. Germline CDR1 and CDR2: LNHDA and SQIVND (reference sequence). This CDR3 region has 15 residues. Trimming took off 4 bases at V and 4 bases at J, with 16 bases between the two ends. This chain's CDR3 is CASSNGEVSTTEAFF. The CDR3 coding sequence is TGTGCCAGTAGTAATGGGGAGGTGAGTACCACTGAAGCTTTCTTT.

The rearrangement links TRBV28 to TRBJ2-1; 7 bases map to TRBD2. The J segment lost 0 bases and the V segment lost 6 bases, leaving 8 bases of the junction unmatched. The CDR3 consists of 16 residues. The germline V gene encodes CDR1 MDHEN and CDR2 SYDVKM. This chain's CDR3 is CASSRGGGSSYNEQFF. The CDR3 bases are TGTGCCAGCAGCCGCGGGGGTGGGAGCTCCTACAATGAGCAGTTCTTC.

This clone has a single count. The chain recombines TRBV19 with TRBJ2-2, with D hard to call. The germline gives CDR1 LNHDA, CDR2 SQIVND (reference sequence). The germline V and J ends were trimmed by 5 bases and 1 base, with 5 bases remaining between them. The CDR3 extends over 13 amino acids. Here the CDR3 DNA reads TGTGCCAGTAGTTTTCTGAACACCGGGGAGCTGTTTTTT. It translates to CASSFLNTGELFF.

This clone was counted only a few times. The chain links TRBV28 to TRBJ1-5; 9 bases line up with TRBD1. V gave up 9 bases and J gave up 1 base; unmatched junction bases: 16. The CDR3 has 18 residues. Germline lookup yields CDR1 MDHEN and CDR2 SYDVKM. The CDR3 spells CASQTLRDRARSNQPQHF. As DNA, the CDR3 is TGTGCCAGTCAGACTCTCCGGGACAGGGCACGAAGCAATCAGCCCCAGCATTTT.

There are a few counts of this clone. The J gene is TRBJ2-1, the V gene TRBV7-2; D is possibly TRBD2 (6 bases). The CDR3 runs to 16 residues. Per the germline V gene, CDR1 is SGHTA and CDR2 is FQGNSA. Trimming removed 4 bases at V and 5 bases at J, with 18 bases between. This CDR3 is CASSSGLRLLNNEQFF. In nucleotides, the CDR3 is TGTGCCAGCAGCTCGGGACTCCGCCTACTTAACAATGAGCAGTTCTTC.

The V gene is TRBV19, the J gene TRBJ2-7; D is perhaps TRBD2 (8 bases). CDR1 and CDR2 (germline): LNHDA, SQIVND (reference sequence). This CDR3 spans 14 amino acids. Deletions cut 5 bases from V and 7 bases from J, with 18 bases between. CDR3 sequence reads: CASSVREGAQEQYF. The CDR3, as DNA: TGTGCCAGTAGTGTCCGGGAGGGGGCGCAAGAGCAGTACTTC.

J is TRBJ2-7 and V is TRBV5-1; D might be TRBD1 (5 bases). The CDR3 has 15 residues. Between the trimmed V and J ends, which lost 0 bases and 2 bases, there was a span of 12 bases. The germline CDR1 and CDR2 sequences are SGHRS and YFSETQ. As DNA, the CDR3 is TGCGCCAGCAGCTTGGAACAGGTACGGACCTACGAGCAGTACTTC. Its protein product is CASSLEQVRTYEQYF.

The CDR3 spells CASSLGTSGRGEQYF. CDR3 sequence (DNA): TGTGCCAGCAGCCTAGGGACTAGCGGGAGGGGCGAGCAGTACTTC. The genes are TRBV7-2 and TRBJ2-7, with TRBD2 matching 16 bases. Germline V lookup: CDR1 SGHTA, CDR2 FQGNSA. With 5 bases clipped from V and 6 bases from J, the junction kept 4 bases outside the gene matches. This CDR3 is 15 amino acids long.

The chain employs TRBV27 and TRBJ2-2; TRBD2 aligns across 7 bases. CDR3 length: 16 amino acids. J gave up 1 base and V 2 bases, and 4 bases lay outside the gene matches. Germline CDR1 reads MNHEY; CDR2 reads SMNVEV (reference sequence). The CDR3 nucleotides read TGTGCCAGCAGTTTAACGGCGGGGGTGAACACCGGGGAGCTGTTTTTT. The encoded protein is CASSLTAGVNTGELFF.

The chain has TRBV11-2 and TRBJ2-5; no clear D gene. The germline V and J ends were trimmed by 1 base and 5 bases, with 5 bases remaining between them. CDR3 length: 12 residues. CDR1 is SGHAT and CDR2 is FQNNGV in the germline V gene. The CDR3 protein is CASSLGEETQYF. The DNA for the CDR3 is TGTGCCAGCAGCTTAGGAGAGGAGACCCAGTACTTC.

This chain joins TRBV10-2 and TRBJ2-7; the match to TRBD2 covers 8 bases. V dropped 4 bases and J dropped 3; count of bases not matched to a gene: 2. Germline-derived CDR1 and CDR2 are WSHSY and SAAADI. This CDR3 region has 13 residues. CDR3 sequence: CASSGTSHYEQYF. The CDR3 DNA follows: TGCGCCAGCAGTGGGACTAGCCACTACGAGCAGTACTTC.

The rearrangement joins TRBV27 to TRBJ1-2; tentatively, D is TRBD1 (6 bases). The CDR3 runs 14 residues. From germline, CDR1 is MNHEY and CDR2 SMNVEV (reference sequence). Between the trimmed V and J ends, which lost 2 bases and 4 bases, there was a span of 11 bases. The CDR3 region is CASSLNRVGYGYTF. CDR3 DNA: TGTGCCAGCAGTTTAAACAGGGTGGGCTATGGCTACACCTTC.

This clone occurred a few times. The chain recombines TRBV2 with TRBJ1-4; TRBD1 might be the D (6 bases). Between the trimmed V and J ends, which lost 4 bases and 5 bases, there was a span of 14 bases. The CDR3 is made up of 15 amino acids. From germline, CDR1 is SNHLY and CDR2 FYNNEI. CDR3 loop: CASSAQGFQNEKLFF. CDR3 nucleotide sequence: TGTGCCAGCAGTGCCCAGGGGTTTCAAAATGAAAAACTGTTTTTT. Variable domain in full (rest from reference TRBV2 and TRBJ1-4): EPEVTQTPSHQVTQMGQEVILRCVPISNHLYFYWYRQILGQKVEFLVSFYNNEISEKSEIFDDQFSVERPDGSNFTLKIRSTKLEDSAMYFCASSAQGFQNEKLFFGSGTQLSVL.

V and J are TRBV19 and TRBJ2-7, with D tentatively TRBD2 (5 bases). V gave up 3 bases and J gave up 0 bases, with 12 bases separating them. Germline CDR1 reads LNHDA; CDR2 reads SQIVND (reference sequence). The CDR3 runs 15 residues. CDR3 in amino acids: CASSIELGISYEQYF. CDR3 in DNA: TGTGCCAGTAGTATCGAACTAGGGATCTCCTACGAGCAGTACTTC.

The chain employs TRBV4-1 and TRBJ1-2, with 9 bases that match TRBD1. Trimming removed 2 bases from V and 7 bases from J; junction bases left unmatched: 8. CDR1 MGHRA and CDR2 YSYEKL come from the germline V gene. CDR3 length equals 15 residues. As DNA, the CDR3 is TGCGCCAGCAGCCAACCGGGACAGGGAGGCTTTGGCTACACCTTC. The encoded protein is CASSQPGQGGFGYTF.

The chain recombines TRBV12-5 with TRBJ2-1; TRBD2 matches at 9 bases. Per germline, CDR1 LGHNT and CDR2 FRNRAP. J gave up 7 bases and V 2 bases, and 12 bases lay outside the gene matches. The CDR3 has 17 amino acids. The CDR3 region is CASGLSLAGKAVNEQFF. In nucleotides, the CDR3 is TGTGCTAGTGGTTTGTCACTAGCGGGTAAGGCTGTGAATGAGCAGTTCTTC.

The chain combines TRBV11-2 with TRBJ2-3, with 13 bases lining up with TRBD2. Germline CDR1 reads SGHAT; CDR2 reads FQNNGV. The CDR3 extends over 17 amino acids. The V gene end was trimmed by 5 bases and the J gene end by 5 bases; junction bases not matched to a gene: 10. DNA for the CDR3: TGTGCCAGCAGCCCTCCCCTACTAGCGGGGGGGGTAGATACGCAGTATTTT. It is translated as CASSPPLLAGGVDTQYF.